This TCR beta chain was sequenced during a study of T-cell memory formation after mild COVID-19. Study at large: Clustering of TCRs was largely donor specific. Study-wide results and limits: Shrinking CD4+ clones resided mostly in CM and EM, and CD8+ ones in EMRA. Clones that contracted from day 15 to 85 had balanced CD4/CD8; later expanders were CD4+ biased.

5'RACE primed at constant segments yielded TCR alpha and TCR beta cDNA libraries bearing sample barcodes and UMIs. TCRdb passed the 5' RACE reads through MiXCR, listing each CDR3 protein once. The data hold under 300,000 distinct CDR3 sequences, with 8% to 10% observed a single time. Per germline, CDR1 SGHDT and CDR2 YYEEEE. Trimming removed 3 bases at V and 2 bases at J, with 21 bases between. The CDR3 has 17 amino acids. Comment on this clonotype: What it recognizes is unknown.

This chain joins TRBV5-6 and TRBJ2-7, with D uncertain. The sample was PBMCs or a T cell subset sorted from them (not recorded which). The TCR was taken from a young man who had mild COVID-19 (a few samples of this study predate the infection). Cell type and time point are not known. The CDR3 region is CASSSQFEDTPTYEQYV. The CDR3 DNA sequence: TGTGCCAGCAGCTCGCAGTTCGAAGATACTCCCACCTACGAGCAGTACGTC.